Presented here are 14 T cell receptor beta chains from one specimen sequenced in a study of T-cell reconstitution after alpha-beta-depleted transplantation in children. Molecular barcoding with unique molecular identifiers was used for the TCRbeta library. TCRdb processed the PCR reads anew with MiXCR; each CDR3 protein has one entry. The table has 150,000 to 250,000 distinct CDR3 sequences, approximately 6% seen once. This material consisted of PBMCs, taken before TCRalphabeta/CD19-depleted stem cell transplant. Source of these receptors: a girl under two years old with combined immunodeficiency, due to receive a stem cell transplant.

Many counts were recorded for this clonotype. For the CDR3, the DNA is TGTGCCAGCAGCTTAGCGGCGGCAGGGAATCAGCCCCAGCATTTT. It codes for CASSLAAAGNQPQHF. V gene TRBV7-2 combines with J gene TRBJ1-5; D might be TRBD1 (5 bases). V lost 0 bases and J lost 4, with 10 bases in between. Per germline, CDR1 SGHTA and CDR2 FQGNSA. The CDR3 spans 15 residues.

This clonotype showed up many times. At one boundary the junction diverges from the germline segment, which might be a read error. The V call is TRBV5-1, the J call TRBJ2-7; 14 bases are shared with TRBD2. Germline V gene sequence: CDR1 SGHRS, CDR2 YFSETQ. There are 13 residues in the CDR3. This chain's CDR3 is CASSPWTSGRTFF. CDR3 nucleotides: TGCGCCAGCAGCCCGTGGACTAGCGGGAGGACATTCTTC.

This chain links TRBV20-1 with TRBJ2-1; TRBD2 is a possible D gene (6 bases). Trimming left V 6 bases short and J 9 bases short, with 15 bases between. Germline-derived CDR1 and CDR2 are DFQATT and SNEGSKA (reference sequence). The length of the CDR3 is 12 residues. The CDR3 loop reads CSASSSASEQFF. The CDR3 DNA reads TGCAGTGCATCCTCTAGCGCAAGTGAGCAGTTCTTC.

In its sample, this clonotype was seen many times. The rearrangement links TRBV29-1 to TRBJ2-7, with D perhaps given as TRBD1 or TRBD2 (7 bases each). Germline loops: CDR1 SQVTM, CDR2 ANQGSEA. The CDR3 contains 12 residues. Trimming stripped 5 bases from V and 7 bases from J, with 15 bases between. The CDR3, as DNA: TGCAGCGTTCTGACAGGGAGGGGGGAGCAGTACTTC. The encoded protein is CSVLTGRGEQYF.

The sample holds many counts of this clonotype. The J gene is TRBJ2-7, the V gene TRBV10-3; weak D call: TRBD1 (5 bases). The CDR3 is 13 amino acids. V was trimmed by 3 bases and J by 6 bases, leaving 12 bases between them. Germline V CDR1 and CDR2: ENHRY, SYGVKD. The CDR3 DNA reads as TGTGCCATCAGTGAAGGGCAGGGCTCCGAGCAGTACTTC. This translates into CAISEGQGSEQYF.

This clonotype showed up many times. The V call is TRBV10-3, the J call TRBJ2-7; 10 bases agree with TRBD1. V lost 4 bases, J lost 4 bases, and 7 bases stayed unmatched. The germline V gene encodes CDR1 ENHRY and CDR2 SYGVKD. The CDR3 sequence is 15 residues long. CDR3 nucleotide sequence: TGTGCCATCAGTGGGGGGACAGGGGCGGTTTACGAGCAGTACTTC. Its protein product is CAISGGTGAVYEQYF.

This clonotype was counted many times. The chain has TRBV18 and TRBJ2-6; no firm D call. This CDR3 contains 15 residues. Germline-derived CDR1 and CDR2 are KGHSH and LQKENI. Trimming shortened V by 5 bases and J by 0 bases, and 8 bases separated the two germline ends. The CDR3 here is CASSLRASGANVLTF. CDR3 in DNA: TGTGCCAGCTCATTACGGGCCTCTGGGGCCAACGTCCTGACTTTC. Looking up the rest from reference TRBV18 and TRBJ2-6 gives the full variable domain: NAGVMQNPRHLVRRRGQEARLRCSPMKGHSHVYWYRQLPEEGLKFMVYLQKENIIDESGMPKERFSAEFPKEGPSILRIQQVVRGDSAAYFCASSLRASGANVLTFGAGSRLTVL.

The chain employs TRBV19 and TRBJ2-7; 10 nucleotides agree with TRBD1. With 1 base clipped from V and 4 bases from J, the junction kept 1 base outside the gene matches. Germline V gene lookup returns CDR1 LNHDA and CDR2 SQIVND (reference sequence). The CDR3 has 14 residues. CDR3 loop: CASSIAGQGYEQYF. CDR3 coding DNA: TGTGCCAGTAGTATAGCGGGACAGGGGTACGAGCAGTACTTC. Supplemented by reference TRBV19 and TRBJ2-7, the full variable domain reads DGGITQSPKYLFRKEGQNVTLSCEQNLNHDAMYWYRQDPGQGLRLIYYSQIVNDFQKGDIAEGYSVSREKKESFPLTVTSAQKNPTAFYLCASSIAGQGYEQYFGPGTRLTVT.

The sample holds many counts of this clonotype. The rearrangement uses TRBV9 and TRBJ2-4; TRBD1 matches at 9 bases. The CDR3 is 15 residues long. Germline CDR1 SGDLS, CDR2 YYNGEE. Germline trimming cut 3 bases from V and 1 base from J; bases unmatched to any gene: 2. The CDR3: CASSGTGGAKNIQYF. CDR3 in DNA: TGTGCCAGCAGCGGAACAGGGGGCGCCAAAAACATTCAGTACTTC.

The V call is TRBV5-1, the J call TRBJ1-1; 10 nucleotides match TRBD1. The CDR3 is 19 amino acids. From germline, CDR1 is SGHRS and CDR2 YFSETQ. V shed 0 bases, J shed 0 bases, and the junction held 11 bases outside the gene matches. The CDR3 DNA is TGCGCCAGCAGCTTGGAGCCCCGGGACAGGGGTGTCATGAACACTGAAGCTTTCTTT. Its protein is CASSLEPRDRGVMNTEAFF. The complete variable domain, with remaining parts taken from reference TRBV5-1 and TRBJ1-1, reads KAGVTQTPRYLIKTRGQQVTLSCSPISGHRSVSWYQQTPGQGLQFLFEYFSETQRNKGNFPGRFSGRQFSNSRSEMNVSTLELGDSALYLCASSLEPRDRGVMNTEAFFGQGTRLTVV.

This clonotype was seen at least ten times. V gene TRBV5-6 combines with J gene TRBJ2-7; D is perhaps TRBD1 or TRBD2 (5 bases each). The length of the CDR3 is 16 residues. The V gene's germline CDR1 is SGHDT and CDR2 YYEEEE. Trimming left V 4 bases short and J 0 bases short, with 17 bases between. The CDR3 DNA follows: TGTGCCAGCAGCCCCGCGCGGGCAGGGTACTCCTACGAGCAGTACTTC. Translation gives CASSPARAGYSYEQYF.

This clonotype occurred many times. This chain uses TRBV7-2 with TRBJ1-5, with TRBD1 identical over 10 bases. The CDR3 has 16 residues. Germline assignment: CDR1 SGHTA and CDR2 FQGNSA. The trim removed 1 base at V and 1 base at J, leaving 1 base unmatched. CDR3 loop: CASSLGDRGSNQPQHF. In nucleotides, the CDR3 is TGTGCCAGCAGCTTAGGGGACAGGGGAAGCAATCAGCCCCAGCATTTT.

Many counts were recorded for this clonotype. This chain uses TRBV7-8 with TRBJ2-1; TRBD1 is a possible D gene (6 bases). Trimming removed 2 bases at V and 9 bases at J, with 11 bases between. The CDR3 is 13 residues long. Germline assignment: CDR1 SGHVS and CDR2 FQNEAQ. This chain's CDR3 is CASSLSGAGEQFF. The CDR3, as DNA: TGTGCCAGCAGCTTATCAGGGGCTGGTGAGCAGTTCTTC.

This clonotype occurred many times. The rearrangement links TRBV29-1 to TRBJ1-2, with TRBD1 as a possible D gene (6 bases). The CDR3 spans 14 residues. Trimming shortened V by 4 bases and J by 4 bases, and 16 bases separated the two germline ends. The germline V gene encodes CDR1 SQVTM and CDR2 ANQGSEA. DNA of the CDR3: TGCAGCGTTGGCGTTCGGGGGGCAGGCTATGGCTACACCTTC. It specifies CSVGVRGAGYGYTF.